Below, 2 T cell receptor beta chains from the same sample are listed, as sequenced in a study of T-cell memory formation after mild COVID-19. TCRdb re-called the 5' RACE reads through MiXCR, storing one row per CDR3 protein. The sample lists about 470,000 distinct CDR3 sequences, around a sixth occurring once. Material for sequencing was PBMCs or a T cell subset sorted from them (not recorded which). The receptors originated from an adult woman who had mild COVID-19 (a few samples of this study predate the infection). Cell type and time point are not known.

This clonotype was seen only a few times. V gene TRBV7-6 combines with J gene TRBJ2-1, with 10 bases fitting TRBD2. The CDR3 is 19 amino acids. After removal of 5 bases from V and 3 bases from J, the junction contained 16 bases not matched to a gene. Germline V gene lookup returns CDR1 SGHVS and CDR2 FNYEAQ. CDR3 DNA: TGTGCCAGCAGCCATCTAGCGGGAGATTTGGGCGCTAGCTACAATGAGCAGTTCTTC. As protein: CASSHLAGDLGASYNEQFF.

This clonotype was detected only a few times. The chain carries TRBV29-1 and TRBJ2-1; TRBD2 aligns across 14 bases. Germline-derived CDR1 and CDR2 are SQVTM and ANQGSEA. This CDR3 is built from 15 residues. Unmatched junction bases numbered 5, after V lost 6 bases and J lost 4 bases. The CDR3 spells CSVNRLAGGYNEQFF. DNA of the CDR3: TGCAGCGTGAACAGACTAGCGGGAGGGTACAATGAGCAGTTCTTC.